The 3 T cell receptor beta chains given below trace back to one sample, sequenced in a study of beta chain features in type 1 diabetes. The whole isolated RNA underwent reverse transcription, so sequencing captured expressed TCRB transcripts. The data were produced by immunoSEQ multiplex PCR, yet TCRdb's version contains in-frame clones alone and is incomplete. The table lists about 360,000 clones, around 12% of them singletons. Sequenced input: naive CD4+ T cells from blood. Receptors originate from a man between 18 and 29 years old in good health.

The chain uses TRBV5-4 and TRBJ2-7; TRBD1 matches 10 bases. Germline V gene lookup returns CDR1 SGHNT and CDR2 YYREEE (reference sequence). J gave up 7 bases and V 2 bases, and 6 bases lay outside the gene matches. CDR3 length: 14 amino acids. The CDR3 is CASSLGTGDREQYF. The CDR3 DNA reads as TGTGCCAGCAGCTTAGGGACAGGGGACCGGGAGCAGTACTTC. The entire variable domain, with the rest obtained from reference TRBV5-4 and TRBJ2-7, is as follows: ETGVTQSPTHLIKTRGQQVTLRCSSQSGHNTVSWYQQALGQGPQFIFQYYREEENGRGNFPPRFSGLQFPNYSSELNVNALELDDSALYLCASSLGTGDREQYFGPGTRLTVT.

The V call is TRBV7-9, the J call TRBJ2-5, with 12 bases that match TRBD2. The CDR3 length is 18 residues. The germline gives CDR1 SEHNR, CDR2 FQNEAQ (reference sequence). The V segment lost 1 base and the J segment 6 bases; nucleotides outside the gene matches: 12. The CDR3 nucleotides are TGTGCCAGCAGCTTAGTCTCGACTAGCGGGGGCAGTGTGAAGACCCAGTACTTC. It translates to CASSLVSTSGGSVKTQYF.

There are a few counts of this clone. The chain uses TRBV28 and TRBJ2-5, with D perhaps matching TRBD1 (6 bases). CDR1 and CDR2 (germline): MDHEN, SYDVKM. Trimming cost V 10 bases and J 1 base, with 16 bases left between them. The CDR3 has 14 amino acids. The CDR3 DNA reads TGTGCCACCTCAAACAGGGTTCCCCAAGAGACCCAGTACTTC. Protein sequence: CATSNRVPQETQYF.